This passage covers 32 T cell receptor beta chains from one sample sequenced in a study of T-cell reconstitution after alpha-beta-depleted transplantation in children. During its preparation, the TCRbeta library received unique molecular identifiers. From the PCR reads, TCRdb called clonotypes with MiXCR, one entry per CDR3 protein. The table shows some 150,000 distinct CDR3 sequences, with around 9% occurring only once. The sample in question was PBMCs, mostly from graft donor cells, obtained 180 days after TCRalphabeta/CD19-depleted stem cell transplant. The receptors stem from a female patient between 2 and 15 years old who had a stem cell transplant for congenital amegakaryocytic thrombocytopenia, so the T cells may come from the graft donor.

V gene TRBV4-2 combines with J gene TRBJ1-1; 7 bases line up with TRBD1. In germline, CDR1 is LGHNA, CDR2 YNFKEQ. The J segment lost 0 bases and the V segment lost 5 bases, leaving 6 bases of the junction unmatched. CDR3 size: 15 residues. Written as DNA, the CDR3 is TGTGCCAGCAGCTCACGACAGGGAATGAACACTGAAGCTTTCTTT. Protein: CASSSRQGMNTEAFF.

This clonotype was seen repeatedly, ten times or more. The chain recombines TRBV10-3 with TRBJ2-2; D unresolved. The germline CDR1 and CDR2 sequences are ENHRY and SYGVKD. This CDR3 is built from 14 residues. V lost 6 bases and J 5 bases, leaving 13 bases between the germline ends. Here the CDR3 DNA reads TGTGCCATCAGGGGTCCGGAGATTACCGGGGAGCTGTTTTTT. It encodes CAIRGPEITGELFF.

This clonotype was picked up many times. The rearrangement joins TRBV7-6 to TRBJ2-7; D remains ambiguous. V lost 1 base to trimming and J lost 5 bases, with 15 bases between them. Per germline, CDR1 SGHVS and CDR2 FNYEAQ. The CDR3 covers 15 residues. The CDR3 DNA sequence: TGTGCCAGCAGCTTAGAGGCGTGGGATAGAAACGAGCAGTACTTC. Its protein product is CASSLEAWDRNEQYF.

J is TRBJ1-1 and V is TRBV15; D uncertain. The CDR3 contains 13 residues. Germline CDR1 reads LNHNV; CDR2 reads YYDKDF (reference sequence). V was clipped by 3 bases and J by 4 bases, with 9 bases between them. The CDR3 coding sequence is TGTGCCACCAGCAGCAAAGAGGGCACTGAAGCTTTCTTT. Protein sequence: CATSSKEGTEAFF.

The chain joins TRBV20-1 to TRBJ2-7, with D possibly being TRBD2 (6 bases). Germline CDR1 DFQATT, CDR2 SNEGSKA (reference sequence). The CDR3 spans 13 residues. The V and J ends lost 3 bases and 1 base respectively, with 10 bases between them. CDR3 nucleotide sequence: TGCAGTGCTAGGACTAGGGGATCCTACGAGCAGTACTTC. Its protein is CSARTRGSYEQYF.

This clonotype was seen at least ten times. The V gene is TRBV28, the J gene TRBJ2-6; D is possibly TRBD1 (5 bases). CDR1 and CDR2 from the germline V gene are MDHEN and SYDVKM. V was cut by 2 bases and J by 0 bases, with 17 bases left in between. This CDR3 comprises 19 residues. The CDR3 loop is CASSLRGSDSFSGANVLTF. DNA of the CDR3: TGTGCCAGCAGTTTAAGAGGATCCGACAGCTTCTCTGGGGCCAACGTCCTGACTTTC.

Comments on this clonotype: One base away lies a much larger clone, so this may be a sequencing read error. Here the CDR3 reads CASSTGVRGAPDTQYF. The CDR3 nucleotides read TGCGCCAGCAGCACGGGGGTGCGGGGGGCGCCAGATACGCAGTATTTT. The chain combines TRBV5-1 with TRBJ2-3; 8 bases agree with TRBD2. Losses at the gene ends were 4 bases for V and 4 bases for J; bases not matched to a gene: 11. This CDR3 region has 16 residues. From germline, CDR1 is SGHRS and CDR2 YFSETQ. Drawing the rest from reference TRBV5-1 and TRBJ2-3, the complete variable domain is KAGVTQTPRYLIKTRGQQVTLSCSPISGHRSVSWYQQTPGQGLQFLFEYFSETQRNKGNFPGRFSGRQFSNSRSEMNVSTLELGDSALYLCASSTGVRGAPDTQYFGPGTRLTVL.

There are a few counts of this clonotype. The chain recombines TRBV4-3 with TRBJ2-1, with TRBD1 as a possible D gene (5 bases). Trimming took 0 bases from V and 3 from J, leaving 12 bases between them. The CDR3 spans 16 residues. In germline, CDR1 is LGHNA, CDR2 YSLEER. The CDR3: CASSQERAGIYNEQFF. CDR3 bases: TGCGCCAGCAGCCAAGAAAGGGCAGGGATCTACAATGAGCAGTTCTTC.

Only a few counts were recorded for this clonotype. The rearrangement joins TRBV20-1 to TRBJ1-5; the match to TRBD1 covers 7 bases. Germline V gene lookup returns CDR1 DFQATT and CDR2 SNEGSKA (reference sequence). There are 14 residues in the CDR3. V trimming: 1 base; J trimming: 3 bases; junction bases outside the gene matches: 3. CDR3 coding DNA: TGCAGTGCTAGAGTACAGGGGAACAATCAGCCCCAGCATTTT. Protein sequence: CSARVQGNNQPQHF.

This clonotype has ten or more counts. The V gene is TRBV5-1, the J gene TRBJ2-5, with 13 bases matching TRBD2. V was pared by 0 bases and J by 0 bases, with 5 bases of the junction left unmatched. Germline loops: CDR1 SGHRS, CDR2 YFSETQ. The CDR3 totals 18 residues. The CDR3 DNA follows: TGCGCCAGCAGCTTGGCCGGGACTAGCGGGGTGTACCAAGAGACCCAGTACTTC. Translation gives CASSLAGTSGVYQETQYF.

For this clonotype: Just one base apart from a much larger clone, this may be a read error. The chain joins TRBV19 to TRBJ2-3, with 11 bases aligning to TRBD2. Germline CDR1 is LNHDA and CDR2 is SQIVND (reference sequence). The length of the CDR3 is 16 residues. The CDR3 protein is CASRRGLAGLTDPQYF. CDR3 coding DNA: TGTGCCAGTAGACGTGGACTAGCGGGTCTGACAGATCCGCAGTATTTT.

The table lists this clonotype with many counts. The chain couples TRBV5-6 to TRBJ2-7; 7 bases are shared with TRBD1. Per the germline V gene, CDR1 is SGHDT and CDR2 is YYEEEE. Trimming cost V 3 bases and J 4 bases; bases outside gene matches: 13. CDR3 length: 16 residues. The CDR3 loop reads CASSWTGTATPYEQYF. CDR3 DNA: TGTGCCAGCAGCTGGACCGGGACAGCTACCCCTTACGAGCAGTACTTC.

This clonotype was found many times. The gene calls are TRBV28 and TRBJ2-1; D is uncertain. V lost 2 bases, J lost 6 bases, and 5 bases lay in between. This CDR3 is built from 12 residues. Germline V gives CDR1 MDHEN, CDR2 SYDVKM. CDR3 region: CASSLKSNEQFF. The CDR3, as DNA: TGTGCCAGCAGTTTAAAATCCAATGAGCAGTTCTTC. Complete variable domain (other parts from reference TRBV28 and TRBJ2-1): DVKVTQSSRYLVKRTGEKVFLECVQDMDHENMFWYRQDPGLGLRLIYFSYDVKMKEKGDIPEGYSVSREKKERFSLILESASTNQTSMYLCASSLKSNEQFFGPGTRLTVL.

In this sample, this clonotype turned up many times. V gene TRBV12-3 or TRBV12-4 combines with J gene TRBJ2-5, with 8 bases fitting TRBD1. Trimming took 6 bases from V and 3 from J; bases not matched to a gene: 6. The CDR3 consists of 14 residues. The CDR3 nucleotides read TGTGCCAGCAGGCCCAAGACAGGGGAAGAGACCCAGTACTTC. Amino acids: CASRPKTGEETQYF.

The V call is TRBV28, the J call TRBJ2-7; D remains unclear. Per germline, CDR1 MDHEN and CDR2 SYDVKM. CDR3 size: 13 residues. V was clipped by 6 bases and J by 6 bases, with 15 bases between them. CDR3 region: CASRSGDPCEQYF. The CDR3 DNA reads TGTGCCAGCAGGTCTGGGGATCCCTGCGAGCAGTACTTC.

This clonotype was observed a handful of times. The CDR3 protein is CASSLLLTYNEQFF. The CDR3 DNA reads TGTGCCAGCAGTTTACTCCTCACCTACAATGAGCAGTTCTTC. The chain joins TRBV28 to TRBJ2-1; no clear D. CDR3 length: 14 amino acids. CDR1 and CDR2 from the germline V gene are MDHEN and SYDVKM. The germline V and J ends were trimmed by 2 bases and 2 bases, with 7 bases remaining between them.

The rearrangement joins TRBV5-1 to TRBJ2-1; 11 bases align to TRBD2. J was trimmed by 2 bases and V by 0 bases; bases with no gene match: 7. Looked up from germline, CDR1 is SGHRS and CDR2 is YFSETQ. There are 18 residues in the CDR3. This chain's CDR3 is CASSLGVAGGPPYNEQFF. Here the CDR3 DNA reads TGCGCCAGCAGCTTGGGAGTAGCGGGAGGGCCTCCCTACAATGAGCAGTTCTTC.

This rearrangement joins TRBV10-3 to TRBJ2-7; D may be TRBD1 (6 bases). This CDR3 is 13 amino acids long. The germline V gene has CDR1 ENHRY and CDR2 SYGVKD. V gave up 8 bases and J gave up 0 bases, with 11 bases separating them. The CDR3 region is CAIGQGNSYEQYF. The CDR3 region has the DNA TGTGCCATCGGGCAGGGGAACTCCTACGAGCAGTACTTC.

This chain uses TRBV6-1 with TRBJ2-7; 7 bases fit TRBD2. The CDR3 totals 18 residues. V lost 1 base, J lost 1 base, and 13 bases stayed unmatched. Germline CDR1 reads MNHNS; CDR2 reads SASEGT. This CDR3 is CASSEVVGGRGGSYEQYF. CDR3 bases: TGTGCCAGCAGTGAAGTTGTGGGAGGGAGAGGTGGGTCCTACGAGCAGTACTTC.

This chain uses TRBV21-1 with TRBJ2-7; the table's TRBD1 call for D was not verified on the DNA. TRBV21-1 is noted as a pseudogene. The CDR3 covers 15 residues. The CDR3 bases are TGTGCCAGCATTTCCCCGGACAGGGGTGATCACGAGCAGTACTTC. This encodes CASISPDRGDHEQYF.

At least ten counts were recorded for this clonotype. The chain employs TRBV7-2 and TRBJ2-5, with TRBD2 matching over 10 bases. The CDR3 loop spans 15 amino acids. Trimming removed 5 bases from V and 1 base from J; junction bases left unmatched: 4. Germline V gene sequence: CDR1 SGHTA, CDR2 FQGNSA. CDR3 sequence: CASSLASGSQETQYF. The CDR3 DNA is TGTGCCAGCAGCCTGGCTAGCGGGAGCCAAGAGACCCAGTACTTC.

This clonotype was detected many times. V is TRBV2 and J is TRBJ2-1; TRBD2 aligns across 9 bases. Germline values: CDR1 SNHLY, CDR2 FYNNEI. The CDR3 is made up of 14 amino acids. With 3 bases clipped from V and 7 bases from J, the junction kept 4 bases outside the gene matches. The CDR3 protein is CASSEASGKNEQFF. The CDR3 DNA reads as TGTGCCAGCAGTGAGGCTAGCGGGAAGAATGAGCAGTTCTTC.

This clonotype was counted between two and nine times. The J gene is TRBJ2-2, the V gene TRBV20-1; TRBD2 aligns across 12 bases. The germline CDR1 and CDR2 sequences are DFQATT and SNEGSKA (reference sequence). The CDR3 loop spans 16 amino acids. Unmatched junction bases numbered 7, after V lost 3 bases and J lost 5 bases. CDR3 coding DNA: TGCAGTGCTAGCAGTAGAGGACTAGCGGGAACCGGGGAGCTGTTTTTT. Residues: CSASSRGLAGTGELFF.

This clonotype was recorded many times. The rearrangement joins TRBV4-1 to TRBJ2-2; no definite D call. CDR3 size: 14 residues. V was pared by 1 base and J by 4 bases, with 7 bases between. Germline V gene sequence: CDR1 MGHRA, CDR2 YSYEKL. The CDR3, as DNA: TGCGCCAGCAGCCAAGCACAGCTCACCGGGGAGCTGTTTTTT. Amino acids: CASSQAQLTGELFF.

This rearrangement joins TRBV5-1 to TRBJ2-3, with D hard to call. CDR3 size: 15 residues. CDR1 is SGHRS, CDR2 YFSETQ, per germline. V lost 0 bases and J 5 bases, leaving 13 bases between the germline ends. In DNA form, the CDR3 reads TGCGCCAGCAGCTTGGGGCAGGCCTCACGAGATACGCAGTATTTT. Amino acids: CASSLGQASRDTQYF.

The sample holds a few counts of this clonotype. The chain has TRBV19 and TRBJ1-1; D gene uncertain. The CDR3 sequence is 14 residues long. CDR1 and CDR2 from the germline V gene are LNHDA and SQIVND (reference sequence). V was pared by 3 bases and J by 2 bases, with 10 bases between. CDR3 residues: CASSISQINTEAFF. CDR3 DNA sequence: TGTGCCAGTAGTATTTCACAGATAAACACTGAAGCTTTCTTT.

The rearrangement links TRBV5-1 to TRBJ2-1, with D hard to call. The CDR3 extends over 12 amino acids. The germline V gene has CDR1 SGHRS and CDR2 YFSETQ. V was pared by 3 bases and J by 7 bases, with 8 bases between. The CDR3 DNA follows: TGCGCCAGCAGCTCAAGTGCAAATGAGCAGTTCTTC. As protein: CASSSSANEQFF.

This clonotype was counted ten times or more. The genes are TRBV20-1 and TRBJ2-1; 7 positions match TRBD2. Looked up from germline, CDR1 is DFQATT and CDR2 is SNEGSKA (reference sequence). The junction had 12 bases not matched to a gene; V was cut back by 3 bases and J by 13 bases. The CDR3 loop spans 13 amino acids. The CDR3 bases are TGCAGTGCTAGGAGTGGCGGGGACTACGGACAGTTCTTC. This gives the protein CSARSGGDYGQFF.

This clonotype was detected ten times or more. The V call is TRBV7-9, the J call TRBJ1-2; D possibly corresponds to TRBD1 (5 bases). Deletions cut 5 bases from V and 4 bases from J, with 11 bases between. The CDR3 loop spans 13 amino acids. Germline V gives CDR1 SEHNR, CDR2 FQNEAQ (reference sequence). Here the CDR3 reads CASSVTGTYGYTF. CDR3 in DNA: TGTGCCAGCAGCGTTACCGGGACCTATGGCTACACCTTC.

This clonotype was picked up many times. The rearrangement links TRBV12-3 or TRBV12-4 to TRBJ2-6; no reliable D call. Trimming left V 5 bases short and J 1 base short, with 9 bases between. There are 15 residues in the CDR3. CDR3 DNA sequence: TGTGCCAGCAGTCTACGTACTTCTGGGGCCAACGTCCTGACTTTC. Protein product: CASSLRTSGANVLTF.

This clonotype was detected ten times or more. The chain links TRBV29-1 to TRBJ2-3, with a tentative D call TRBD2 (7 bases). Trimming removed 0 bases from V and 5 bases from J, with 18 bases in between. The CDR3 sequence is 16 residues long. Germline assignment: CDR1 SQVTM and CDR2 ANQGSEA. The CDR3 region is CSVEDLPLRGGDTQYF. In DNA form, the CDR3 reads TGCAGCGTTGAAGATTTACCTTTAAGGGGGGGAGATACGCAGTATTTT.

This clonotype appeared many times. This chain links TRBV12-3 or TRBV12-4 with TRBJ1-2, with TRBD1 matching 8 bases. V lost 4 bases, J lost 2 bases, and 6 bases stayed unmatched. The CDR3 has 15 amino acids. CDR3 in amino acids: CASSSRTGINYGYTF. Written as DNA, the CDR3 is TGTGCCAGCAGTTCCCGGACAGGGATCAACTATGGCTACACCTTC.